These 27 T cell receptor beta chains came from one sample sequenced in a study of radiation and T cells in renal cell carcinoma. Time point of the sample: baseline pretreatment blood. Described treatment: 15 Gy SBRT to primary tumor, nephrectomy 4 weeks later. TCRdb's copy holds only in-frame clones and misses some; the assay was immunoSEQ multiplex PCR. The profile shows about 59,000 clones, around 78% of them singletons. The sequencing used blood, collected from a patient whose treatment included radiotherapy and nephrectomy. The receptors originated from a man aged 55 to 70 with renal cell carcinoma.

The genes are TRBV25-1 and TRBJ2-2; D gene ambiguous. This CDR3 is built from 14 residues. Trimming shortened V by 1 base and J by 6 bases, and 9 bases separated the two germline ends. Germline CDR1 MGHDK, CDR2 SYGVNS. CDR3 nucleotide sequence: TGTGCCAGCAGTGAATTATTCGCCGCCGGGGAGCTGTTTTTT. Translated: CASSELFAAGELFF.

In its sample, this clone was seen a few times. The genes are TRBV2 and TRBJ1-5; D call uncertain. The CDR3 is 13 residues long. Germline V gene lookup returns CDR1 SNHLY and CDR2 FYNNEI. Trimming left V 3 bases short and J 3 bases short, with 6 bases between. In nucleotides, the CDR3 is TGTGCCAGCAGTGACAGAAACAATCAGCCCCAGCATTTT. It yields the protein CASSDRNNQPQHF.

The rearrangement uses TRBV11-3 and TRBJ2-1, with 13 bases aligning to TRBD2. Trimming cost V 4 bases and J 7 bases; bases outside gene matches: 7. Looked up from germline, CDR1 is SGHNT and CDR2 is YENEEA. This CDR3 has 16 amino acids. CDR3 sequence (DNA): TGTGCCAGCAGCTCGGGACTAGCGGGGACTGGGAATGAGCAGTTCTTC. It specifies CASSSGLAGTGNEQFF. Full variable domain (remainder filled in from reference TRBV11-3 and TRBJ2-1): EAGVVQSPRYKIIEKKQPVAFWCNPISGHNTLYWYLQNLGQGPELLIRYENEEAVDDSQLPKDRFSAERLKGVDSTLKIQPAELGDSAVYLCASSSGLAGTGNEQFFGPGTRLTVL.

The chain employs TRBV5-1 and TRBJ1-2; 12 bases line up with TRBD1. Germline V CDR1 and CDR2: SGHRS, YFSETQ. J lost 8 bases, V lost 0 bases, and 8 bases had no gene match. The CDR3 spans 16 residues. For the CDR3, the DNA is TGCGCCAGCAGCTTGGCCGGGACAGGGGGCGCGGAGGGCTACACCTTC. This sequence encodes CASSLAGTGGAEGYTF.

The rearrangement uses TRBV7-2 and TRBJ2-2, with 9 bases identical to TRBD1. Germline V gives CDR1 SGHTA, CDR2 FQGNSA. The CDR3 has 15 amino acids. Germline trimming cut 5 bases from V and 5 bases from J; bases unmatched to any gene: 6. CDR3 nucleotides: TGTGCCAGCAGCCCCGACAGGGGGAGTACCGGGGAGCTGTTTTTT. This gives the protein CASSPDRGSTGELFF.

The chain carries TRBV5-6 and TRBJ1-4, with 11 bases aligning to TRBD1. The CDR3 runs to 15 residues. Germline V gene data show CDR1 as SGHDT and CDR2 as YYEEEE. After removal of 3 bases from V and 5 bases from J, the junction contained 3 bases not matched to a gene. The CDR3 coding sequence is TGTGCCAGCAGCTACGGGACAGGGGGAAATGAAAAACTGTTTTTT. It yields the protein CASSYGTGGNEKLFF.

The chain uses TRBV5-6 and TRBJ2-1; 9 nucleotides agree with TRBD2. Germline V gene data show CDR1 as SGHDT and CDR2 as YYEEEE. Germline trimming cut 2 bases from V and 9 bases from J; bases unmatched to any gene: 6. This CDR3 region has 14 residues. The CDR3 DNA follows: TGTGCCAGCAGCTTCTTAGCGGGAGTAACTGAGCAGTTCTTC. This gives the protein CASSFLAGVTEQFF.

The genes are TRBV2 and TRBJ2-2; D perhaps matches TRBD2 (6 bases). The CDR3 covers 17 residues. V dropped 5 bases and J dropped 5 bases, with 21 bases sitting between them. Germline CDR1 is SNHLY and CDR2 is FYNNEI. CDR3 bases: TGTGCCAGCAGTAAGCGGATAGGGACCCGGGGGACCGGGGAGCTGTTTTTT. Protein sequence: CASSKRIGTRGTGELFF. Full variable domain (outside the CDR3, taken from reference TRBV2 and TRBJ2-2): EPEVTQTPSHQVTQMGQEVILRCVPISNHLYFYWYRQILGQKVEFLVSFYNNEISEKSEIFDDQFSVERPDGSNFTLKIRSTKLEDSAMYFCASSKRIGTRGTGELFFGEGSRLTVL.

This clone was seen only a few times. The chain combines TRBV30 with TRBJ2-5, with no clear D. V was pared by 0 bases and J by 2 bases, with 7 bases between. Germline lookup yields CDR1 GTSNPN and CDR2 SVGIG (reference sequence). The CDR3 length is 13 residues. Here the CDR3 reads CAWSVNEQETQYF. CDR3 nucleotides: TGTGCCTGGAGTGTAAATGAACAAGAGACCCAGTACTTC.

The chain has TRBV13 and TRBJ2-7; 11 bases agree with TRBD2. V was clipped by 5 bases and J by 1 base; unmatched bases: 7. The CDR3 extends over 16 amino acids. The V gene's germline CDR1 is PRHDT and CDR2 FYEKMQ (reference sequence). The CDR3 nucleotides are TGTGCCAGCAGCCCCCGGACTAGCGGGCTTTCCTACGAGCAGTACGTC. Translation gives CASSPRTSGLSYEQYV.

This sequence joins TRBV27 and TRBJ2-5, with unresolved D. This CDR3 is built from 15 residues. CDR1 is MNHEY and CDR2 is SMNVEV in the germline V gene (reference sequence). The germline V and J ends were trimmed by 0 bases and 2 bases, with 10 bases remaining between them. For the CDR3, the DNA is TGTGCCAGCAGTTTATCTTACACTACTCAAGAGACCCAGTACTTC. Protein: CASSLSYTTQETQYF.

The CDR3: CASSTGLGGEQFF. The CDR3 nucleotides read TGTGCCAGTAGCACCGGCCTGGGAGGTGAGCAGTTCTTC. The V and J genes are TRBV19 and TRBJ2-1; a weak D match, TRBD2 (6 bases). Germline CDR1 is LNHDA and CDR2 is SQIVND (reference sequence). This CDR3 has 13 amino acids. V lost 6 bases to trimming and J lost 9 bases, with 15 bases between them.

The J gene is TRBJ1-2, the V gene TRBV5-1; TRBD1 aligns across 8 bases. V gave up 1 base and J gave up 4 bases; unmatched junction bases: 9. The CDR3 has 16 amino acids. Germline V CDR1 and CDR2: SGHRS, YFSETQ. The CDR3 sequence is CASSLWPQGAVYGYTF. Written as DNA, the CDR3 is TGCGCCAGCAGCTTGTGGCCCCAGGGGGCAGTCTATGGCTACACCTTC.

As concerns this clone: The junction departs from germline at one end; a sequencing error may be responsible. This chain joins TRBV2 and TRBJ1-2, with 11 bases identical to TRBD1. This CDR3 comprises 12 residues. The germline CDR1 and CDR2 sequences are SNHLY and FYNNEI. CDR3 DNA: TGTGCCAGCAGCGCCGGACAGGGGGCCTTCTCTTTC. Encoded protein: CASSAGQGAFSF.

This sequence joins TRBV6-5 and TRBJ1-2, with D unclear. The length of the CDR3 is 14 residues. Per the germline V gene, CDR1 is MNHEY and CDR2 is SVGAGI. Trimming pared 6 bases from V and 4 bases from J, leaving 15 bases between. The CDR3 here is CASRPMQLTYGYTF. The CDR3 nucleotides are TGTGCCAGCAGGCCCATGCAGCTTACCTATGGCTACACCTTC.

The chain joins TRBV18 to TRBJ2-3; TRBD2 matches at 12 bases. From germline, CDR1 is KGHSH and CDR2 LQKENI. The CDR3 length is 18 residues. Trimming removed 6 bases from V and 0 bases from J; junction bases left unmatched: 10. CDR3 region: CASSTTSGGGLSTDTQYF. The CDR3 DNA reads TGTGCCAGCTCGACGACTAGCGGGGGCGGGTTAAGCACAGATACGCAGTATTTT.

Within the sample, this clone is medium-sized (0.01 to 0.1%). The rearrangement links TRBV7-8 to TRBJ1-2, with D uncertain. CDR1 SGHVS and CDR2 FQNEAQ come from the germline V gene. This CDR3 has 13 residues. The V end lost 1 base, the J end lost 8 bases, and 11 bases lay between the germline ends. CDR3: CASSLVRTGGYTF. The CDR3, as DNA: TGTGCCAGCAGCTTAGTTAGGACCGGCGGCTACACCTTC.

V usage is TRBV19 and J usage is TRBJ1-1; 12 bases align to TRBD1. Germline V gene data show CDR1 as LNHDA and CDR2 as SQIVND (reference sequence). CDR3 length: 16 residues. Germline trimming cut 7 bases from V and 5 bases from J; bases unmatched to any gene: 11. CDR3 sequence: CASTTGTGGRGTEAFF. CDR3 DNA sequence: TGTGCCAGTACCACCGGGACAGGGGGCCGGGGGACTGAAGCTTTCTTT.

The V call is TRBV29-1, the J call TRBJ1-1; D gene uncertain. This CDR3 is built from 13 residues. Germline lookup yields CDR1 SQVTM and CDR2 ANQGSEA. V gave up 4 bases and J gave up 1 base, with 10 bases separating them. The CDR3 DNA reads TGCAGCGTTGTTTTGTTGGAGAACACTGAAGCTTTCTTT. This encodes CSVVLLENTEAFF.

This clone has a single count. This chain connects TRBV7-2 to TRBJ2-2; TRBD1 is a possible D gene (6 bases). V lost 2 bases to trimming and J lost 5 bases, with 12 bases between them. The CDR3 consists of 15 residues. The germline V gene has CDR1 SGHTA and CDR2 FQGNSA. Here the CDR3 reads CASSLIRQATGELFF. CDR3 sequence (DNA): TGTGCCAGCAGCTTAATTCGACAGGCGACCGGGGAGCTGTTTTTT.

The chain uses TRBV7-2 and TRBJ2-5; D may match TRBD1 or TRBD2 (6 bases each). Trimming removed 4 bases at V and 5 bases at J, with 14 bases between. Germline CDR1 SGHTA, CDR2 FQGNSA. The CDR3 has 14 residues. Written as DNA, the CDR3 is TGTGCCAGCAGCTCTCTGGGGGGCAGGGAGACCCAGTACTTC. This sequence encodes CASSSLGGRETQYF.

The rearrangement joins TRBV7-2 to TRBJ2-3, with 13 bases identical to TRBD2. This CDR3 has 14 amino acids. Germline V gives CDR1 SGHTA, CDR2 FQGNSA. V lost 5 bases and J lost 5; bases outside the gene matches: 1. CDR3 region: CASSRLAGGDTQYF. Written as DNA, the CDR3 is TGTGCCAGCAGCCGACTAGCGGGGGGAGATACGCAGTATTTT.

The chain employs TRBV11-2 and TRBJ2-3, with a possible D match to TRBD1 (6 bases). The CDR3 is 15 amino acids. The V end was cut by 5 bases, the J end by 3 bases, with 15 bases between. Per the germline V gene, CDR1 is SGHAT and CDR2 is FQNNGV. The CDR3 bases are TGTGCCAGCAGCAACTTGGACAGTTATACAGATACGCAGTATTTT. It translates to CASSNLDSYTDTQYF.

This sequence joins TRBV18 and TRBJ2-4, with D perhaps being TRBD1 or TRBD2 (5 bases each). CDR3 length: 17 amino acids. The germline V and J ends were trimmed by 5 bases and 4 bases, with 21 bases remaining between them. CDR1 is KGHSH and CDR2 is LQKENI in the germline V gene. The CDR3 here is CASSTDPNGAVKNIQYF. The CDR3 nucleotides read TGTGCCAGCTCAACCGACCCTAACGGGGCCGTAAAAAACATTCAGTACTTC.

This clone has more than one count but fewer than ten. The CDR3 nucleotides read TGCGCCAGCAGCTTGGGAAACCTTCTAGCGGGGGGGCCAGAGACCCAGTACTTC. This translates into CASSLGNLLAGGPETQYF. The chain has TRBV5-1 and TRBJ2-5, with 12 bases aligning to TRBD2. The CDR3 totals 18 residues. The junction had 10 bases not matched to a gene; V was cut back by 0 bases and J by 4 bases. Germline CDR1 and CDR2: SGHRS and YFSETQ.

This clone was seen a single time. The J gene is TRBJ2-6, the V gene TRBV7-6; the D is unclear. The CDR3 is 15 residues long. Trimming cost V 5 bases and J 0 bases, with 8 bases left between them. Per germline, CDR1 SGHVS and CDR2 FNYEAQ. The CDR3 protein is CASSTLSSGANVLTF. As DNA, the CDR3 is TGTGCCAGCAGCACCCTTTCCTCTGGGGCCAACGTCCTGACTTTC.

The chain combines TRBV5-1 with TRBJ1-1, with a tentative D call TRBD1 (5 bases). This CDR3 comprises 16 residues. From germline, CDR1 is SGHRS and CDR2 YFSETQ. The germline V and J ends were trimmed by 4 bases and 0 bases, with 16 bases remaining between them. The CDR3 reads CASSPGGGVMNTEAFF. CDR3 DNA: TGCGCCAGCAGCCCGGGCGGGGGGGTCATGAACACTGAAGCTTTCTTT.